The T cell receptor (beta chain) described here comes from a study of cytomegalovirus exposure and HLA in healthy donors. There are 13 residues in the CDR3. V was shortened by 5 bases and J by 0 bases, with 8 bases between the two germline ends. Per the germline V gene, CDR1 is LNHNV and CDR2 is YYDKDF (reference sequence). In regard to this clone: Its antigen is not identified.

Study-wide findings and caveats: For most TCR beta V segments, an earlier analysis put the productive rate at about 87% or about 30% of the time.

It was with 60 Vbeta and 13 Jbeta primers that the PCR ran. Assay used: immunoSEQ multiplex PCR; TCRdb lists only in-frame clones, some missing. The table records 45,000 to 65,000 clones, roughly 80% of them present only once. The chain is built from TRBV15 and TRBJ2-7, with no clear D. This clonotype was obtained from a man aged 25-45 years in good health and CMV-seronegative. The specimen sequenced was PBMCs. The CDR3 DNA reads TGTGCCACCAGCGGTGCGCCCTCCTACGAGCAGTACTTC. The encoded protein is CATSGAPSYEQYF. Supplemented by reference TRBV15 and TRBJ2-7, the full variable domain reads DAMVIQNPRYQVTQFGKPVTLSCSQTLNHNVMYWYQQKSSQAPKLLFHYYDKDFNNEADTPDNFQSRRPNTSFCFLDIRSPGLGDTAMYLCATSGAPSYEQYFGPGTRLTVT.